The source of this T cell receptor (beta chain) is a study of blood T cell repertoires in COVID-19. Overall study: In each case, the material was cDNA or gDNA derived from T cells, B-cell-depleted T cells, or PBMCs.

Clones were sequenced by immunoSEQ multiplex PCR, and TCRdb holds only the in-frame ones, with some missing. The sample lists under 200,000 clones, around nine tenths occurring once. CDR1 SGHAT and CDR2 FQNNGV come from the germline V gene. The length of the CDR3 is 15 residues. Losses at the gene ends were 4 bases for V and 2 bases for J; bases not matched to a gene: 8. The sequenced sample consisted of peripheral blood. The origin of this receptor is a man in his forties or fifties with acute or convalescent COVID-19. This rearrangement joins TRBV11-2 to TRBJ2-7, with 7 positions matching TRBD1. The CDR3: CASSWAGTDTYEQYF. The CDR3 DNA sequence: TGTGCCAGCAGCTGGGCCGGGACAGATACCTACGAGCAGTACTTC.